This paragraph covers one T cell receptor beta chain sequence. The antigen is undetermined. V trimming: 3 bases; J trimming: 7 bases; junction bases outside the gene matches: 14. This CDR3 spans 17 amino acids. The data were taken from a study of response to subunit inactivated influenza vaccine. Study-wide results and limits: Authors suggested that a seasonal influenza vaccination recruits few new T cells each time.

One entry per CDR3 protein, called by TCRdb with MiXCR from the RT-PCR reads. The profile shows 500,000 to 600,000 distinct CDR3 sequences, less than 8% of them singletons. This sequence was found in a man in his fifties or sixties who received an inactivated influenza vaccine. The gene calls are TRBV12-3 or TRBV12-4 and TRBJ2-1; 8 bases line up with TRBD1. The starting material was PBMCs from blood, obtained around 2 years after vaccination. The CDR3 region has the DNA TGTGCCAGCAGTTTTCTACCGGACAGGGACGGAGGGAATGAGCAGTTCTTC. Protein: CASSFLPDRDGGNEQFF.